The T cell receptor beta chain described here comes from a study of T cells in women clearing cervical HPV infection. Overall study: HLA type could not be excluded as a confounder. The study, taken as a whole, reports: CIN3+ cases had significantly higher TCR repertoire richness than controls, but evenness did not differ. Controls had more TRBV6-7 (0.16%) than cases (about 0.11%).

This clone is identified as medium-sized (0.01 to 0.1%) from frequency. The target antigen is unknown. The read terminates 3 residues ahead of where the CDR3 ends, so the germline J gene completes it. There are 13 residues in the CDR3. Germline-derived CDR1 and CDR2 are SGHTA and FQGNSA. Profiling relied on immunoSEQ multiplex PCR, and the TCRdb table lists in-frame clones only, not all of them. This repertoire comprises over 25,000 clones; its ten largest clones make up around a sixth. The genes are TRBV7-2 and TRBJ1-2; 9 bases match TRBD1. The clonotype originates from a woman between 18 and 75 years old with a cervical HPV16 infection that either progressed to CIN3+ or cleared (not recorded which). The material sequenced was blood buffy coat. CDR3 DNA (partial): TGTGCCAGCAGCCTACAGGGGGCGAAGGGC. Protein product: CASSLQGAKG. The whole CDR3 is CASSLQGAKGYTF.